This passage covers 8 T cell receptor beta chains from one sample sequenced in a study of shared clonotypes between healthy human individuals. TCRdb's copy holds only in-frame clones and misses some; the assay was immunoSEQ multiplex PCR. The repertoire holds under 2,500,000 clones, 95% seen once, with 0.1% to 0.15% in the top ten. The sequenced sample was naive CD4+ T cells sorted from blood. Subset here: CD45RA+ positively selected. The receptors were gathered from a man younger than 35 in good health.

This chain connects TRBV5-6 to TRBJ1-6; D ambiguous. From germline, CDR1 is SGHDT and CDR2 YYEEEE. The CDR3 is 16 amino acids. The V end was cut by 4 bases, the J end by 7 bases, with 18 bases between. CDR3 loop: CASSPIPGLKNSPLHF. CDR3 nucleotides: TGTGCCAGCAGCCCCATACCCGGACTGAAAAATTCACCCCTCCACTTT. Full variable domain (rest looked up from reference TRBV5-6 and TRBJ1-6): DAGVTQSPTHLIKTRGQQVTLRCSPKSGHDTVSWYQQALGQGPQFIFQYYEEEERQRGNFPDRFSGHQFPNYSSELNVNALLLGDSALYLCASSPIPGLKNSPLHFGNGTRLTVT.

The chain links TRBV2 to TRBJ1-3, with D possibly being TRBD1 (6 bases). Trimming stripped 6 bases from V and 2 bases from J, with 14 bases between. In germline, CDR1 is SNHLY, CDR2 FYNNEI. This CDR3 region has 15 residues. The CDR3 sequence is CASRAETGTGNTIYF. The DNA of the CDR3 is TGTGCCAGCAGAGCCGAAACAGGGACTGGAAACACCATATATTTT.

To note about this clone: The sample has other DNA sequences that encode this CDR3 too. The genes are TRBV5-1 and TRBJ2-5; D is undetermined. Trimming removed 0 bases from V and 5 bases from J, with 8 bases in between. The CDR3 has 13 amino acids. From germline, CDR1 is SGHRS and CDR2 YFSETQ. For the CDR3, the DNA is TGCGCCAGCAGCTTGGCTCTGGAGGAGACCCAGTACTTC. It yields the protein CASSLALEETQYF.

J is TRBJ2-7 and V is TRBV6-1; weak D call: TRBD2 (5 bases). V was trimmed by 4 bases and J by 5 bases, leaving 15 bases between them. Per germline, CDR1 MNHNS and CDR2 SASEGT. The CDR3 covers 14 residues. The CDR3 DNA reads as TGTGCCAGCAGTGCTCACGGGGTCGGGAACGAGCAGTACTTC. Amino acids: CASSAHGVGNEQYF.

This chain connects TRBV2 to TRBJ1-1; 8 bases map to TRBD1. The CDR3 extends over 12 amino acids. CDR1 is SNHLY and CDR2 is FYNNEI in the germline V gene. J was trimmed by 11 bases and V by 8 bases; bases with no gene match: 10. DNA for the CDR3: TGTGCCAGCCGTGGACAGGGAATCAGGGCTTTCTTT. It is translated as CASRGQGIRAFF.

V and J are TRBV18 and TRBJ2-7; 10 positions match TRBD2. CDR1 and CDR2 from the germline V gene are KGHSH and LQKENI. Trimming cost V 5 bases and J 7 bases; bases outside gene matches: 5. The CDR3 is made up of 13 amino acids. This CDR3 reads CASSFGLADEQYF. CDR3 in DNA: TGTGCCAGCTCATTTGGACTAGCGGATGAGCAGTACTTC. The full variable domain, in which reference TRBV18 and TRBJ2-7 provide the parts outside the CDR3, is NAGVMQNPRHLVRRRGQEARLRCSPMKGHSHVYWYRQLPEEGLKFMVYLQKENIIDESGMPKERFSAEFPKEGPSILRIQQVVRGDSAAYFCASSFGLADEQYFGPGTRLTVT.

Of note for this clone: An end of the junction does not agree with germline; a read error may underlie this. The chain recombines TRBV6-1 with TRBJ2-1; D uncertain. This CDR3 has 11 amino acids. CDR1 is MNHNS, CDR2 SASEGT, per germline. The chain's CDR3 is CASSEHGMFLF. CDR3 in DNA: TGTGCCAGCAGTGAACATGGGATGTTCCTCTTC.

The J gene is TRBJ1-2, the V gene TRBV29-1; D is uncertain. Germline CDR1 and CDR2: SQVTM and ANQGSEA. The CDR3 runs to 12 residues. Deletions cut 4 bases from V and 0 bases from J, with 6 bases between. The CDR3: CSVAQTNYGYTF. The CDR3 DNA sequence: TGCAGCGTTGCTCAAACTAACTATGGCTACACCTTC.